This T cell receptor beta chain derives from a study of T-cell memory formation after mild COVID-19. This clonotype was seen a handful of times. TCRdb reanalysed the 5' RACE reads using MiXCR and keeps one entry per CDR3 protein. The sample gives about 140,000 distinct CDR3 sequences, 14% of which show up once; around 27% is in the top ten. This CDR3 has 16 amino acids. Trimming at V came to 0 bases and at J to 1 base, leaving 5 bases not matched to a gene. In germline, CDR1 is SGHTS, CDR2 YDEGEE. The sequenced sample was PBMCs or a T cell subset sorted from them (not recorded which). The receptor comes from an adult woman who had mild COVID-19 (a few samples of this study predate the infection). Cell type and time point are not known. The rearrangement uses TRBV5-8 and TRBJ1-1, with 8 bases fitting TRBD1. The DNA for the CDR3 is TGTGCCAGCAGCTTGGCTAGCGGGACAGGGAACACTGAAGCTTTCTTT. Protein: CASSLASGTGNTEAFF.